This entry lists 28 T cell receptor beta chains sequenced from one sample in a study of blood T cell repertoires in COVID-19. Sequencing used immunoSEQ multiplex PCR; TCRdb keeps in-frame clones, though not all of them. Among 280,000 or so clones listed, about 85% were seen once. The source material was peripheral blood. All receptors come from a human donor in a cohort sampled during active COVID-19.

The chain has TRBV7-6 and TRBJ2-5; D possibly corresponds to TRBD1 (5 bases). V was cut by 2 bases and J by 5 bases, with 15 bases left in between. This CDR3 spans 15 amino acids. Germline values: CDR1 SGHVS, CDR2 FNYEAQ. The CDR3 here is CASSLKRRQTETQYF. The CDR3 DNA follows: TGTGCCAGCAGCTTAAAGAGACGACAGACGGAGACCCAGTACTTC.

The gene calls are TRBV5-4 and TRBJ2-2, with a possible D match to TRBD2 (5 bases). Germline V lookup: CDR1 SGHNT, CDR2 YYREEE (reference sequence). Trimming took 4 bases from V and 7 from J, leaving 20 bases between them. The CDR3 loop spans 16 amino acids. The CDR3 bases are TGTGCCAGCAGCCCAGGTGGGAGAGGACGGGGCGGGGAGCTGTTTTTT. It yields the protein CASSPGGRGRGGELFF.

The V call is TRBV12-3 or TRBV12-4, the J call TRBJ2-1; 10 bases are a match to TRBD2. The junction had 1 base not matched to a gene; V was cut back by 3 bases and J by 8 bases. The CDR3 contains 13 residues. The CDR3 spells CASSFTSGDEQFF. The CDR3, as DNA: TGTGCCAGCAGTTTTACTAGCGGGGATGAGCAGTTCTTC.

This clone was counted once. V and J are TRBV5-4 and TRBJ1-5; D remains unclear. CDR1 is SGHNT, CDR2 YYREEE, per germline (reference sequence). The V and J ends lost 5 bases and 3 bases respectively, with 6 bases between them. The CDR3 extends over 12 amino acids. The CDR3 protein is CASSIYNQPQHF. The CDR3 nucleotides are TGTGCCAGCAGTATTTACAATCAGCCCCAGCATTTT.

The chain employs TRBV5-4 and TRBJ2-7, with 11 bases aligning to TRBD2. Germline V gene data show CDR1 as SGHNT and CDR2 as YYREEE (reference sequence). After removal of 3 bases from V and 7 bases from J, the junction contained 12 bases not matched to a gene. CDR3 length: 16 residues. The DNA for the CDR3 is TGTGCCAGCAGCTCCGCCGTAGCGGGAGGGCCGAGTGAGCAGTACTTC. Translation: CASSSAVAGGPSEQYF.

The V gene is TRBV6-5, the J gene TRBJ1-3; 9 bases match TRBD1. CDR1 is MNHEY, CDR2 SVGAGI, per germline. The ends lost 6 bases at V and 4 bases at J; junction bases unmatched: 7. CDR3 size: 15 residues. CDR3 in DNA: TGTGCCAGCAGGACAGGGGGTGTAGGAGGAAACACCATATATTTT. Translation: CASRTGGVGGNTIYF.

The chain has TRBV11-3 and TRBJ1-1; D remains ambiguous. CDR3 length equals 14 residues. Germline CDR1 is SGHNT and CDR2 is YENEEA. The ends were cut back, 1 base at V and 6 bases at J, with 12 bases in the middle. The CDR3 bases are TGTGCCAGCAGCTTAGGGGGAGTCCGCTCTGAAGCTTTCTTT. This sequence encodes CASSLGGVRSEAFF.

The chain links TRBV28 to TRBJ2-7; D remains unclear. The CDR3 loop spans 13 amino acids. Trimming took off 6 bases at V and 4 bases at J, with 13 bases between the two ends. Germline assignment: CDR1 MDHEN and CDR2 SYDVKM. CDR3 sequence: CASSQFGLYEQYF. The CDR3, as DNA: TGTGCCAGCAGCCAATTTGGGCTTTACGAGCAGTACTTC. The complete variable domain, with remaining parts taken from reference TRBV28 and TRBJ2-7, reads DVKVTQSSRYLVKRTGEKVFLECVQDMDHENMFWYRQDPGLGLRLIYFSYDVKMKEKGDIPEGYSVSREKKERFSLILESASTNQTSMYLCASSQFGLYEQYFGPGTRLTVT.

The V call is TRBV11-2, the J call TRBJ2-5; 14 positions agree with TRBD2. V trimming: 3 bases; J trimming: 4 bases; junction bases outside the gene matches: 1. Looked up from germline, CDR1 is SGHAT and CDR2 is FQNNGV. This CDR3 has 15 residues. CDR3 DNA: TGTGCCAGCAGCTTCGGGACTAGCGGGAGAGAGACCCAGTACTTC. This translates into CASSFGTSGRETQYF. Full variable domain (rest looked up from reference TRBV11-2 and TRBJ2-5): EAGVAQSPRYKIIEKRQSVAFWCNPISGHATLYWYQQILGQGPKLLIQFQNNGVVDDSQLPKDRFSAERLKGVDSTLKIQPAKLEDSAVYLCASSFGTSGRETQYFGPGTRLLVL.

This sequence joins TRBV5-4 and TRBJ1-4, with a tentative D call TRBD1 (5 bases). From germline, CDR1 is SGHNT and CDR2 YYREEE (reference sequence). This CDR3 comprises 14 residues. V was trimmed by 0 bases and J by 2 bases, leaving 5 bases between them. The CDR3 sequence: CASSLEGTNEKLFF. Written as DNA, the CDR3 is TGTGCCAGCAGCTTGGAGGGGACTAATGAAAAACTGTTTTTT.

With regard to this clone: The junction does not match germline at one end; this may be a read error. This chain links TRBV28 with TRBJ2-7, with TRBD1 matching 7 bases. The CDR3 contains 12 residues. Germline CDR1 reads MDHEN; CDR2 reads SYDVKM. CDR3 loop: CASTSVLYGQVF. CDR3 coding DNA: TGTGCCAGCACCTCCGTCCTGTACGGACAGGTTTTC. Looking up the rest from reference TRBV28 and TRBJ2-7 gives the full variable domain: DVKVTQSSRYLVKRTGEKVFLECVQDMDHENMFWYRQDPGLGLRLIYFSYDVKMKEKGDIPEGYSVSREKKERFSLILESASTNQTSMYLCASTSVLYGQVFGPGTRLTVT.

As for this clone: The identical CDR3 is also encoded by other nucleotide sequences in the sample. This chain joins TRBV18 and TRBJ2-3; 14 nucleotides align to TRBD2. In germline, CDR1 is KGHSH, CDR2 LQKENI. This CDR3 is built from 15 residues. Germline trimming cut 2 bases from V and 5 bases from J; bases unmatched to any gene: 0. CDR3 sequence: CASSPGLAGGDTQYF. The DNA of the CDR3 is TGTGCCAGCTCACCAGGACTAGCGGGAGGAGATACGCAGTATTTT. The full variable domain, rest sourced from reference TRBV18 and TRBJ2-3, is NAGVMQNPRHLVRRRGQEARLRCSPMKGHSHVYWYRQLPEEGLKFMVYLQKENIIDESGMPKERFSAEFPKEGPSILRIQQVVRGDSAAYFCASSPGLAGGDTQYFGPGTRLTVL.

CDR3 residues: CASSTWAGGPTDTQYF. The DNA for the CDR3 is TGTGCCAGCAGCACCTGGGCTGGAGGGCCTACAGATACGCAGTATTTT. This chain uses TRBV7-9 with TRBJ2-3; D may be TRBD2 (6 bases). The CDR3 contains 16 residues. The V and J ends lost 5 bases and 3 bases respectively, with 18 bases between them. Germline CDR1 is SEHNR and CDR2 is FQNEAQ (reference sequence).

This chain connects TRBV5-6 to TRBJ2-3, with 7 bases identical to TRBD2. V shed 2 bases, J shed 3 bases, and the junction held 9 bases outside the gene matches. Germline loops: CDR1 SGHDT, CDR2 YYEEEE. This CDR3 region has 16 residues. CDR3 DNA: TGTGCCAGCAGCTTCGGGCGGGAGAAATTTACAGATACGCAGTATTTT. This codes for CASSFGREKFTDTQYF.

This clone has more than one count but fewer than ten. This chain links TRBV28 with TRBJ1-3; 9 bases map to TRBD1. The germline CDR1 and CDR2 sequences are MDHEN and SYDVKM. The CDR3 length is 16 residues. The junction had 7 bases not matched to a gene; V was cut back by 4 bases and J by 3 bases. As DNA, the CDR3 is TGTGCCAGCAGTTCACAGGGGGCTGAGGGTGGAAACACCATATATTTT. Translating gives CASSSQGAEGGNTIYF.

CDR3 protein: CASSYRMVQETQYF. Written as DNA, the CDR3 is TGTGCCAGCAGTTACAGGATGGTCCAAGAGACCCAGTACTTC. J is TRBJ2-5 and V is TRBV2, with D perhaps TRBD1 (5 bases). CDR3 size: 14 residues. The V end was cut by 5 bases, the J end by 1 base, with 11 bases between. CDR1 SNHLY and CDR2 FYNNEI come from the germline V gene.

This chain uses TRBV4-2 with TRBJ2-2, with D uncertain. V was trimmed by 1 base and J by 1 base, leaving 10 bases between them. CDR3 length: 16 amino acids. Germline V CDR1 and CDR2: LGHNA, YNFKEQ. In DNA, the CDR3 is TGTGCCAGCAGCCAAGGTACAGCTCAGAACACCGGGGAGCTGTTTTTT. It is translated as CASSQGTAQNTGELFF.

The CDR3: CASSPGRGHTGELFF. CDR3 DNA sequence: TGTGCCAGCTCACCGGGCAGGGGACACACCGGGGAGCTGTTTTTT. The chain joins TRBV18 to TRBJ2-2, with D tentatively TRBD1 (6 bases). The CDR3 spans 15 residues. V was shortened by 3 bases and J by 3 bases, with 11 bases between the two germline ends. Per the germline V gene, CDR1 is KGHSH and CDR2 is LQKENI.

This chain joins TRBV19 and TRBJ1-5; 7 bases are a match to TRBD1. Per germline, CDR1 LNHDA and CDR2 SQIVND (reference sequence). J was trimmed by 5 bases and V by 6 bases; bases with no gene match: 13. The CDR3 contains 16 residues. CDR3 in amino acids: CASRTQGQLIDQPQHF. In DNA form, the CDR3 reads TGTGCCAGTAGGACCCAGGGACAGTTAATTGATCAGCCCCAGCATTTT.

The chain combines TRBV28 with TRBJ1-2; 7 bases map to TRBD1. The CDR3 is made up of 13 amino acids. The V and J ends lost 4 bases and 5 bases, in that order; junction bases with no gene match: 4. Per germline, CDR1 MDHEN and CDR2 SYDVKM. For the CDR3, the DNA is TGTGCCAGCAGTTCCCAGGGGGTTTATGGCTACACCTTC. This gives the protein CASSSQGVYGYTF.

This rearrangement joins TRBV7-2 to TRBJ2-3; D might be TRBD2 (5 bases). This CDR3 region has 16 residues. V was cut by 0 bases and J by 2 bases, with 12 bases left in between. In germline, CDR1 is SGHTA, CDR2 FQGNSA. The CDR3 nucleotides are TGTGCCAGCAGCTTAGCGCCTCCGGGAAACACAGATACGCAGTATTTT. This gives the protein CASSLAPPGNTDTQYF.

Here the CDR3 DNA reads TGTGCCAGCAGCTTAGCGGAGTCCTACGAGCAGTACTTC. It encodes CASSLAESYEQYF. The chain employs TRBV7-2 and TRBJ2-7; D is unresolved. The germline V gene encodes CDR1 SGHTA and CDR2 FQGNSA. There are 13 residues in the CDR3. Deletions cut 0 bases from V and 1 base from J, with 4 bases between.

This chain connects TRBV6-2 or TRBV6-3 to TRBJ2-7, with D possibly TRBD2 on 5 matching bases. Germline CDR1 reads MNHEY; CDR2 reads SVGEGT. The CDR3 extends over 14 amino acids. Between the trimmed V and J ends, which lost 5 bases and 2 bases, there was a span of 13 bases. DNA for the CDR3: TGTGCCAGCAGTAAGACGGCGGGCCCCTACGAGCAGTACTTC. The encoded protein is CASSKTAGPYEQYF.

This chain connects TRBV19 to TRBJ2-4, with TRBD1 as a possible D gene (6 bases). CDR1 is LNHDA, CDR2 SQIVND, per germline (reference sequence). The CDR3 has 16 residues. V lost 4 bases and J lost 5, with 18 bases in between. The CDR3 sequence: CASSTRGRVLQNIQYF. CDR3 bases: TGTGCCAGTAGTACCAGGGGTAGGGTTTTGCAAAACATTCAGTACTTC.

Only one count was recorded for this clone. The J gene is TRBJ2-1, the V gene TRBV28, with a weak D call TRBD2 (5 bases). Germline CDR1 reads MDHEN; CDR2 reads SYDVKM. The CDR3 covers 14 residues. V lost 5 bases to trimming and J lost 7 bases, with 15 bases between them. CDR3 in amino acids: CASSPYRRGNEQFF. The CDR3 nucleotides are TGTGCCAGCAGTCCCTATCGACGGGGTAATGAGCAGTTCTTC.

The chain is built from TRBV5-6 and TRBJ2-1; unclear D gene. V shed 4 bases and J shed 2 bases, with 16 bases lying between them. CDR1 is SGHDT and CDR2 is YYEEEE in the germline V gene. The CDR3 has 16 amino acids. The CDR3 DNA sequence: TGTGCCAGCAGCAGCCGCCGGTTTTCGGCCTACAATGAGCAGTTCTTC. Translated, it gives CASSSRRFSAYNEQFF.

The chain links TRBV4-2 to TRBJ1-2; 8 nucleotides agree with TRBD1. The V gene's germline CDR1 is LGHNA and CDR2 YNFKEQ. The trim removed 0 bases at V and 4 bases at J, leaving 1 base unmatched. The CDR3 runs to 14 residues. For the CDR3, the DNA is TGTGCCAGCAGCCAAGATACAGGGGGCTATGGCTACACCTTC. Its translation: CASSQDTGGYGYTF.

This rearrangement joins TRBV2 to TRBJ2-6; D is possibly TRBD2 (6 bases). The CDR3 covers 16 residues. Germline assignment: CDR1 SNHLY and CDR2 FYNNEI. V gave up 6 bases and J gave up 2 bases, with 14 bases separating them. CDR3 DNA: TGTGCCAGCAGGGCCTCGACGGGAGCTGGGGCCAACGTCCTGACTTTC. Translated: CASRASTGAGANVLTF. Full variable domain (outside the CDR3, taken from reference TRBV2 and TRBJ2-6): EPEVTQTPSHQVTQMGQEVILRCVPISNHLYFYWYRQILGQKVEFLVSFYNNEISEKSEIFDDQFSVERPDGSNFTLKIRSTKLEDSAMYFCASRASTGAGANVLTFGAGSRLTVL.